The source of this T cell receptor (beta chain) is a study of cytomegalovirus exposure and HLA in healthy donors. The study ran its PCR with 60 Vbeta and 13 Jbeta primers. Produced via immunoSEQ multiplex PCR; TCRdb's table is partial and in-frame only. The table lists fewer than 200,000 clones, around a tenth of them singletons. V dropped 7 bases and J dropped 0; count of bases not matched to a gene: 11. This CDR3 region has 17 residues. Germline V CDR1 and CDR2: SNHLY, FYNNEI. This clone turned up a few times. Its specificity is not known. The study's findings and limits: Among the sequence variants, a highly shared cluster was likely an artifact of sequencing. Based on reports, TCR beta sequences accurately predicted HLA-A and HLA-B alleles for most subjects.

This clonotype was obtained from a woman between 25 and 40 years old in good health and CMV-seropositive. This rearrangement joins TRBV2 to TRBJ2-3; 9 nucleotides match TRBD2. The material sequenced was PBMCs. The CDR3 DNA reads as TGTGCCAGCAACGGAGCGGGAGGTGCCCCTAGCACAGATACGCAGTATTTT. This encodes CASNGAGGAPSTDTQYF.